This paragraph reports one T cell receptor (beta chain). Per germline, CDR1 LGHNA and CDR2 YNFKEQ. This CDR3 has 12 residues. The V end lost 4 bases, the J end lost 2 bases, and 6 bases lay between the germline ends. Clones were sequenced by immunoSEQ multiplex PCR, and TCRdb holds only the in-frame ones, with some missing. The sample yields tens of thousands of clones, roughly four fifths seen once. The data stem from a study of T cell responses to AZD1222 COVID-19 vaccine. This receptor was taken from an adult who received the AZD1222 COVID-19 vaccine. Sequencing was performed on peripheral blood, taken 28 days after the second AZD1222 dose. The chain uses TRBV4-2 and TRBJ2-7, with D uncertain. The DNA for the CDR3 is TGTGCCAGCAGCCGGTCCCCCTACGAGCAGTACTTC. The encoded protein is CASSRSPYEQYF.